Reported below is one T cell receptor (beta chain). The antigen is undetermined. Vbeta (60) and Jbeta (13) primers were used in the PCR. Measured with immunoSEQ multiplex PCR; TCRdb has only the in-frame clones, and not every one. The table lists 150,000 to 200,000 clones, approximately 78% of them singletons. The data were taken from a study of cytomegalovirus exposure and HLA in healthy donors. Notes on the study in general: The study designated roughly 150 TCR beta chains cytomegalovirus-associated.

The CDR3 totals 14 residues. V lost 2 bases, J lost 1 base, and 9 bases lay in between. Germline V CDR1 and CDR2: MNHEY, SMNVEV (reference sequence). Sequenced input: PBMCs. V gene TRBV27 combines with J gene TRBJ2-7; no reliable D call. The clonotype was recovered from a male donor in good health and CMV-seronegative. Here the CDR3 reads CASSLGVVSYEQYF. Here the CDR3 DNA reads TGTGCCAGCAGTTTAGGTGTAGTTTCCTACGAGCAGTACTTC.